This T cell receptor beta chain was recovered during a study of cytomegalovirus exposure and HLA in healthy donors. Study-wide results and limits: One later analysis, an examination of the 90 to 150 validation repertoires, found that first-cohort TCR clusters tended to co-occur in them. Cytomegalovirus-associated status was assigned to 150 or so TCR beta chains. Specificity for CMV antigens was confirmed in vitro for a few of the CMV-associated chains.

The validation cohort, a group of over a hundred subjects, included the donors and was separate from the approximately 650-subject first cohort. Worth noting for this clone: The antigen remains unidentified.

Assay used: immunoSEQ multiplex PCR; TCRdb lists only in-frame clones, some missing. Among 150,000 to 200,000 clones listed, roughly 84% were seen once. The germline CDR1 and CDR2 sequences are KGHSH and LQKENI. CDR3 length: 16 amino acids. V was pared by 0 bases and J by 2 bases, with 4 bases of the junction left unmatched. The sequencing sample was made of PBMCs. This clonotype was sampled from a man aged 25-45 years in good health and CMV-seropositive. The V call is TRBV18, the J call TRBJ1-1, with 9 bases aligning to TRBD1. In nucleotides, the CDR3 is TGTGCCAGCTCACCACCGGGACAGGGCATCAACACTGAAGCTTTCTTT. This translates into CASSPPGQGINTEAFF.